This T cell receptor (beta chain) was observed in a study of shared clonotypes between healthy human individuals. Study overall: Plates per donor: three CD4 naive, three CD4 memory, two CD8 naive, one CD8 memory.

V dropped 0 bases and J dropped 8 bases, with 13 bases sitting between them. Germline V lookup: CDR1 GTSNPN, CDR2 SVGIG (reference sequence). This CDR3 is built from 14 residues. To note about this clone: Antigen unknown.

Produced via immunoSEQ multiplex PCR; TCRdb's table is partial and in-frame only. The sample has about 1 million clones, around 76% seen once. Study-level results: Among the subsets, naive ones generally showed larger estimated richness than memory ones. Sharing across four donors was highest in naive CD4 (approximately 5%) and lowest in memory CD8 (approximately 0.4%).

This TCR was sampled from a man aged 18 to 30 in good health. This chain links TRBV30 with TRBJ1-4; weak D call: TRBD1 (6 bases). The sample taken for sequencing was memory CD4+ T cells sorted from blood. Subset given: CD45RA-negative fraction. CDR3 sequence: CAWSVRGAREKLFF. The CDR3 DNA sequence: TGTGCCTGGAGTGTTCGGGGGGCGAGGGAAAAACTGTTTTTT.